This passage covers 20 T cell receptor beta chains from one sample sequenced in a study of shared clonotypes between healthy human individuals (dated by TCRdb to 2019 to 2021). The library was generated by the immunoSEQ multiplex PCR assay. TCRdb limited this immuneACCESS table to in-frame rearrangements with V and J called. A share of clones is missing; checked studies link under half to unresolved V genes, and the rest is unexplained. The sample has approximately 2.4 million clones on record, approximately 96% of them singletons. Approximately 0.13% of the sample goes to the ten largest clones. The sequenced sample consisted of naive CD4+ T cells sorted from blood. Read against the paper, the sample's cell subset or site label means: CD45RA+ positively selected. These TCRs come from a man younger than 35 in good health.

V usage is TRBV9 and J usage is TRBJ2-5, with 7 bases matching TRBD1. The length of the CDR3 is 14 residues. The ends lost 0 bases at V and 5 bases at J; junction bases unmatched: 4. Per the germline V gene, CDR1 is SGDLS and CDR2 is YYNGEE. The CDR3 DNA reads as TGTGCCAGCAGCGTAGCTACAGGGGTGGAGACCCAGTACTTC. Translated, it gives CASSVATGVETQYF. The whole variable domain, filled in from reference TRBV9 and TRBJ2-5, reads DSGVTQTPKHLITATGQRVTLRCSPRSGDLSVYWYQQSLDQGLQFLIQYYNGEERAKGNILERFSAQQFPDLHSELNLSSLELGDSALYFCASSVATGVETQYFGPGTRLLVL.

J is TRBJ2-2 and V is TRBV14; D gene ambiguous. This CDR3 region has 12 residues. Germline lookup yields CDR1 SGHDN and CDR2 FVKESK. V gave up 6 bases and J gave up 6 bases, with 8 bases separating them. The CDR3, as DNA: TGTGCCAGCAGTCCCCGACCCGGGGAGCTGTTTTTT. The encoded protein is CASSPRPGELFF. Full variable domain (remainder filled in from reference TRBV14 and TRBJ2-2): EAGVTQFPSHSVIEKGQTVTLRCDPISGHDNLYWYRRVMGKEIKFLLHFVKESKQDESGMPNNRFLAERTGGTYSTLKVQPAELEDSGVYFCASSPRPGELFFGEGSRLTVL.

This chain joins TRBV27 and TRBJ2-6; the D is unclear. CDR3 size: 17 residues. Trimming took off 6 bases at V and 0 bases at J, with 15 bases between the two ends. Germline CDR1 reads MNHEY; CDR2 reads SMNVEV (reference sequence). The CDR3 bases are TGTGCCAGCAGCTTACGGATCCCATTCTCTGGGGCCAACGTCCTGACTTTC. This sequence encodes CASSLRIPFSGANVLTF.

This chain connects TRBV4-1 to TRBJ1-1; the D is unclear. V was shortened by 0 bases and J by 5 bases, with 19 bases between the two germline ends. Germline lookup yields CDR1 MGHRA and CDR2 YSYEKL. This CDR3 has 17 amino acids. The CDR3 nucleotides are TGCGCCAGCAGCCAAGATCCCCCAGGCATCCTTGGGACTGAAGCTTTCTTT. Protein product: CASSQDPPGILGTEAFF.

This clone was recorded once. The V call is TRBV18, the J call TRBJ1-4; D is undetermined. Germline lookup yields CDR1 KGHSH and CDR2 LQKENI. V lost 2 bases and J lost 2, with 3 bases in between. The CDR3 runs 13 residues. The DNA for the CDR3 is TGTGCCAGCTCACCAGTCACTAATGAAAAACTGTTTTTT. This codes for CASSPVTNEKLFF.

The chain combines TRBV7-9 with TRBJ2-7; TRBD2 might be the D (6 bases). Trimming shortened V by 5 bases and J by 5 bases, and 16 bases separated the two germline ends. The CDR3 runs 14 residues. From germline, CDR1 is SEHNR and CDR2 FQNEAQ (reference sequence). Here the CDR3 DNA reads TGTGCCAGCAGCCCCCGACGGGACTTTAACGAGCAGTACTTC. This sequence encodes CASSPRRDFNEQYF. Full variable domain (missing parts from reference TRBV7-9 and TRBJ2-7): DTGVSQNPRHKITKRGQNVTFRCDPISEHNRLYWYRQTLGQGPEFLTYFQNEAQLEKSRLLSDRFSAERPKGSFSTLEIQRTEQGDSAMYLCASSPRRDFNEQYFGPGTRLTVT.

The chain recombines TRBV30 with TRBJ2-5; 7 bases align to TRBD2. Unmatched junction bases numbered 3, after V lost 8 bases and J lost 3 bases. CDR3 length: 11 amino acids. Germline CDR1 is GTSNPN and CDR2 is SVGIG (reference sequence). The CDR3 loop reads CAHGGEETQYF. Here the CDR3 DNA reads TGTGCCCATGGGGGGGAAGAGACCCAGTACTTC.

The V and J genes are TRBV5-6 and TRBJ1-2; D ambiguous. Trimming removed 0 bases from V and 5 bases from J, with 14 bases in between. The CDR3 length is 15 residues. Germline V gene lookup returns CDR1 SGHDT and CDR2 YYEEEE. CDR3 in amino acids: CASSLVISTVYGYTF. CDR3 coding DNA: TGTGCCAGCAGCTTGGTTATCTCCACGGTTTATGGCTACACCTTC.

The chain has TRBV7-2 and TRBJ1-5; D not certain. The length of the CDR3 is 13 residues. Germline CDR1 and CDR2: SGHTA and FQGNSA. The V end lost 1 base, the J end lost 3 bases, and 4 bases lay between the germline ends. The CDR3 spells CASSLDHNQPQHF. DNA for the CDR3: TGTGCCAGCAGCTTAGACCACAATCAGCCCCAGCATTTT.

A single count supports this clone. This chain uses TRBV7-2 with TRBJ2-2; tentatively, D is TRBD1 (6 bases). The CDR3 covers 14 residues. V shed 5 bases and J shed 7 bases, with 14 bases lying between them. Germline-derived CDR1 and CDR2 are SGHTA and FQGNSA. CDR3 region: CASSPQQGIGELFF. In DNA, the CDR3 is TGTGCCAGCAGCCCTCAACAGGGCATCGGGGAGCTGTTTTTT.

This chain connects TRBV5-6 to TRBJ2-7; a possible D gene is TRBD1 (5 bases). V was pared by 1 base and J by 5 bases, with 10 bases between. The CDR3 covers 13 residues. The V gene's germline CDR1 is SGHDT and CDR2 YYEEEE. CDR3 residues: CASSLKGKNEQYF. Here the CDR3 DNA reads TGTGCCAGCAGCTTGAAGGGGAAGAACGAGCAGTACTTC.

V and J are TRBV5-1 and TRBJ1-2; TRBD1 might be the D (5 bases). This CDR3 comprises 14 residues. With 0 bases removed from V and 6 bases from J, the gap between germline ends came to 12 bases. Germline V gene data show CDR1 as SGHRS and CDR2 as YFSETQ. This CDR3 is CASSLAGTGNGYTF. As DNA, the CDR3 is TGCGCCAGCAGCTTGGCCGGGACGGGAAATGGCTACACCTTC. The full variable domain, completed using reference TRBV5-1 and TRBJ1-2, is KAGVTQTPRYLIKTRGQQVTLSCSPISGHRSVSWYQQTPGQGLQFLFEYFSETQRNKGNFPGRFSGRQFSNSRSEMNVSTLELGDSALYLCASSLAGTGNGYTFGSGTRLTVV.

The chain links TRBV28 to TRBJ1-2; 7 bases are shared with TRBD1. CDR3 length: 17 residues. V shed 6 bases, J shed 0 bases, and the junction held 13 bases outside the gene matches. Germline V gene data show CDR1 as MDHEN and CDR2 as SYDVKM. The CDR3 DNA is TGTGCCAGCAGAGAAGCAGGGGGAAGGGTAGCTAACTATGGCTACACCTTC. This translates into CASREAGGRVANYGYTF.

The DNA of the CDR3 is TGTGCTAGTGGGACGGGAGTGAGAACCTACGAGCAGTACTTC. It yields the protein CASGTGVRTYEQYF. The chain carries TRBV12-5 and TRBJ2-7; the D gene is possibly TRBD2 (6 bases). Germline V CDR1 and CDR2: LGHNT, FRNRAP. The CDR3 extends over 14 amino acids. Trimming cost V 6 bases and J 2 bases, with 14 bases left between them.

V usage is TRBV15 and J usage is TRBJ2-7, with no clear D. V lost 1 base and J lost 6, with 10 bases in between. The CDR3 is made up of 13 amino acids. Germline V gene data show CDR1 as LNHNV and CDR2 as YYDKDF (reference sequence). CDR3 bases: TGTGCCACCAGCAGAGTAAACCCTGGCGAGCAGTACTTC. Translated: CATSRVNPGEQYF.

This sequence joins TRBV5-4 and TRBJ2-5; D possibly corresponds to TRBD1 (6 bases). Trimming removed 5 bases from V and 3 bases from J, with 11 bases in between. The CDR3 is 13 amino acids. The germline V gene encodes CDR1 SGHNT and CDR2 YYREEE (reference sequence). The CDR3 DNA reads as TGTGCCAGCAGAGGGCAGGGGAAAGAGACCCAGTACTTC. Residues: CASRGQGKETQYF.

V usage is TRBV30 and J usage is TRBJ2-1, with no clear D. V lost 4 bases to trimming and J lost 4 bases, with 11 bases between them. Per germline, CDR1 GTSNPN and CDR2 SVGIG (reference sequence). The CDR3 loop spans 13 amino acids. The CDR3 loop reads CAWNPDQYNEQFF. The CDR3 region has the DNA TGTGCCTGGAATCCTGACCAGTACAATGAGCAGTTCTTC.

Comments on this clone: Relative to the germline gene, one junction end is altered; a read error may explain this. The chain links TRBV28 to TRBJ1-4; D is possibly TRBD1 (6 bases). From germline, CDR1 is MDHEN and CDR2 SYDVKM. CDR3 length: 13 amino acids. The CDR3 protein is CATSGGLGEKLFF. The CDR3 region has the DNA TGTGCCACCAGTGGGGGGCTGGGGGAAAAACTGTTTTTT.

This rearrangement joins TRBV6-5 to TRBJ1-1; D unresolved. This CDR3 contains 15 residues. Looked up from germline, CDR1 is MNHEY and CDR2 is SVGAGI. Between the trimmed V and J ends, which lost 2 bases and 5 bases, there was a span of 15 bases. CDR3 in amino acids: CASSYSGLMGTEAFF. The CDR3 DNA is TGTGCCAGCAGTTACAGTGGCCTGATGGGAACTGAAGCTTTCTTT.

V and J are TRBV29-1 and TRBJ2-3, with D perhaps matching TRBD1 (6 bases). The CDR3 length is 14 residues. V lost 2 bases and J lost 7, with 16 bases in between. Per the germline V gene, CDR1 is SQVTM and CDR2 is ANQGSEA. The chain's CDR3 is CSVERDIASNTQYF. The CDR3 DNA reads TGCAGCGTTGAACGGGACATAGCCTCGAATACGCAGTATTTT.